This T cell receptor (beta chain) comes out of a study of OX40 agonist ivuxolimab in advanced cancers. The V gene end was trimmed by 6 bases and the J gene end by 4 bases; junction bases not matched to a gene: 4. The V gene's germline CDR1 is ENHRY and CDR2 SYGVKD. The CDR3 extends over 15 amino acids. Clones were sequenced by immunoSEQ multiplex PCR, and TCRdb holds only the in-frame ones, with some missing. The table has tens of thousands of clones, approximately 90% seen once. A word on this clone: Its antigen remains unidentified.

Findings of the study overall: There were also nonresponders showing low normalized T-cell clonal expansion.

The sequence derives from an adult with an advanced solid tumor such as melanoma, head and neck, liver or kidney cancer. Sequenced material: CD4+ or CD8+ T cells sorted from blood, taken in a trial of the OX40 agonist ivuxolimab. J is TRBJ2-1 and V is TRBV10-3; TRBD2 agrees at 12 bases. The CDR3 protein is CAISATSGSYNEQFF. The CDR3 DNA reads TGTGCCATCAGCGCGACTAGCGGGAGTTACAATGAGCAGTTCTTC.